One sample yielded the 25 T cell receptor beta chains listed below, sequenced in a study of radiotherapy plus CTLA-4 blockade in lung cancer (dated by TCRdb to the late 2010s). The library relied on the immunoSEQ multiplex PCR assay. Entries here come from immuneACCESS through TCRdb and include only in-frame sequences with V and J called. Some clones fail to appear in such tables; in the studies checked, an unresolved V gene covers under half of the shortfall, and the cause of the remainder is unknown. This sample is represented by some 110,000 clones; over 65% of them were singletons. The ten largest clones take up 2.5% to 3.5% of the sample. The source was peripheral blood, collected from a patient treated with radiotherapy plus ipilimumab. These receptors came from a human donor with non-small cell lung cancer that progressed on radiotherapy plus ipilimumab. Some clones in this sample may be carry-over from other donors' samples.

V is TRBV15 and J is TRBJ1-2; no firm D call. V was pared by 0 bases and J by 7 bases, with 9 bases between. Germline V gene data show CDR1 as LNHNV and CDR2 as YYDKDF (reference sequence). This CDR3 has 13 amino acids. The chain's CDR3 is CATSRDGVGGYTF. The CDR3 DNA reads TGTGCCACCAGCAGAGACGGGGTAGGTGGCTACACCTTC.

This chain uses TRBV6-4 with TRBJ1-1; 12 bases fit TRBD1. Germline assignment: CDR1 MRHNA and CDR2 SNTAGT. V shed 0 bases, J shed 10 bases, and the junction held 6 bases outside the gene matches. The CDR3 covers 15 residues. The CDR3 nucleotides read TGTGCCAGCAGTGACTCGGGGACAGGGGGCTGGGCAGCTTTCTTT. Its protein product is CASSDSGTGGWAAFF.

The chain is built from TRBV4-2 and TRBJ2-3, with no clear D. V lost 0 bases and J 0 bases, leaving 10 bases between the germline ends. The CDR3 extends over 16 amino acids. Per germline, CDR1 LGHNA and CDR2 YNFKEQ. The CDR3, as DNA: TGTGCCAGCAGCCAAGATATAAGGGTTAGCACAGATACGCAGTATTTT. Encoded protein: CASSQDIRVSTDTQYF.

V and J are TRBV2 and TRBJ2-3, with D perhaps TRBD1 (5 bases). The CDR3 runs to 13 residues. The V gene lost 4 bases and the J gene lost 0 bases, with 5 bases spanning the gap. Germline V gives CDR1 SNHLY, CDR2 FYNNEI. The DNA of the CDR3 is TGTGCCAGCAGTGGACAGAGCACAGATACGCAGTATTTT. It is translated as CASSGQSTDTQYF.

This clone was seen only a few times. The rearrangement joins TRBV7-9 to TRBJ1-3, with unresolved D. Trimming removed 5 bases at V and 2 bases at J, with 16 bases between. The CDR3 covers 16 residues. Looked up from germline, CDR1 is SEHNR and CDR2 is FQNEAQ (reference sequence). The CDR3 reads CASSDYVGNTGNTIYF. The CDR3 region has the DNA TGTGCCAGCAGCGATTATGTTGGAAACACTGGAAACACCATATATTTT.

This rearrangement joins TRBV5-1 to TRBJ2-7, with D possibly matching TRBD2 (6 bases). The germline gives CDR1 SGHRS, CDR2 YFSETQ. This CDR3 contains 13 residues. Trimming removed 0 bases at V and 6 bases at J, with 10 bases between. CDR3 coding DNA: TGCGCCAGCAGCTTGGCCGAGGGAGGCGAGCAGTACTTC. It translates to CASSLAEGGEQYF. Together with reference TRBV5-1 and TRBJ2-7, the CDR3 gives the full variable domain: KAGVTQTPRYLIKTRGQQVTLSCSPISGHRSVSWYQQTPGQGLQFLFEYFSETQRNKGNFPGRFSGRQFSNSRSEMNVSTLELGDSALYLCASSLAEGGEQYFGPGTRLTVT.

V gene TRBV10-3 combines with J gene TRBJ2-3; 7 nucleotides match TRBD1. The germline gives CDR1 ENHRY, CDR2 SYGVKD. The CDR3 consists of 17 residues. V was clipped by 2 bases and J by 3 bases; unmatched bases: 11. The CDR3 DNA reads TGTGCCATCAGTGAGACAAGACAGGGAAGGAGGACAGATACGCAGTATTTT. It is translated as CAISETRQGRRTDTQYF.

This chain joins TRBV7-6 and TRBJ1-3; D remains unclear. The CDR3 loop spans 15 amino acids. V was clipped by 1 base and J by 4 bases, with 11 bases between them. In germline, CDR1 is SGHVS, CDR2 FNYEAQ. CDR3 in amino acids: CASSLGIGAGNTIYF. The DNA of the CDR3 is TGTGCCAGCAGCTTAGGTATAGGTGCGGGAAACACCATATATTTT.

The chain uses TRBV7-9 and TRBJ1-2, with D possibly being TRBD1 (6 bases). Trimming pared 5 bases from V and 7 bases from J, leaving 17 bases between. Germline assignment: CDR1 SEHNR and CDR2 FQNEAQ (reference sequence). The CDR3 consists of 14 residues. The CDR3 DNA sequence: TGTGCCAGCAGCCGGATCTCAGGGGCTTTTGGCTACACCTTC. As protein: CASSRISGAFGYTF.

This clone appeared once. The chain employs TRBV14 and TRBJ2-5, with D possibly TRBD2 on 5 matching bases. Germline V gives CDR1 SGHDN, CDR2 FVKESK. Trimming stripped 4 bases from V and 5 bases from J, with 17 bases between. The CDR3 has 15 residues. The CDR3 here is CASSPLTSRGETQYF. The CDR3 nucleotides are TGTGCCAGCAGCCCTCTGACAAGCCGAGGGGAGACCCAGTACTTC.

The chain has TRBV10-3 and TRBJ2-3; 7 bases are a match to TRBD1. Germline CDR1 ENHRY, CDR2 SYGVKD. The V and J ends lost 2 bases and 9 bases, in that order; junction bases with no gene match: 8. CDR3 length equals 14 residues. CDR3 residues: CAISELGQDPTQYF. The CDR3 DNA sequence: TGTGCCATCAGTGAGCTAGGACAGGACCCAACGCAGTATTTT.

V gene TRBV5-8 combines with J gene TRBJ2-7; 7 positions match TRBD1. V lost 4 bases and J lost 1; bases outside the gene matches: 17. Germline V CDR1 and CDR2: SGHTS, YDEGEE. This CDR3 spans 18 amino acids. CDR3 coding DNA: TGTGCCAGCAGCCCTCGTCACCGGGACAGCTATACTTCCTACGAGCAGTACTTC. It encodes CASSPRHRDSYTSYEQYF.

The chain has TRBV5-1 and TRBJ2-3; 11 bases align to TRBD2. Germline values: CDR1 SGHRS, CDR2 YFSETQ. V trimming: 4 bases; J trimming: 2 bases; junction bases outside the gene matches: 21. There are 21 residues in the CDR3. The CDR3 here is CASSGGRGGASGGKLTDTQYF. The CDR3 nucleotides are TGCGCCAGCAGCGGAGGCAGGGGGGGGGCTAGCGGGGGGAAACTCACAGATACGCAGTATTTT.

The gene calls are TRBV2 and TRBJ2-1, with TRBD2 as a possible D gene (6 bases). CDR1 is SNHLY and CDR2 is FYNNEI in the germline V gene. Between the trimmed V and J ends, which lost 7 bases and 5 bases, there was a span of 12 bases. The CDR3 is 13 residues long. This CDR3 reads CASKRDSNNEQFF. Written as DNA, the CDR3 is TGTGCCAGCAAACGGGACTCAAACAATGAGCAGTTCTTC.

The chain uses TRBV27 and TRBJ2-7; 10 bases map to TRBD1. Germline V gene data show CDR1 as MNHEY and CDR2 as SMNVEV (reference sequence). V was clipped by 1 base and J by 3 bases; unmatched bases: 9. This CDR3 is built from 17 residues. This CDR3 is CASSLFSGTGELYEQYF. Written as DNA, the CDR3 is TGTGCCAGCAGTTTATTTTCAGGGACAGGGGAACTCTACGAGCAGTACTTC.

This clone has a handful of counts. V and J are TRBV6-9 and TRBJ1-3; D gene uncertain. V lost 7 bases to trimming and J lost 4 bases, with 11 bases between them. CDR3 size: 13 residues. Germline V lookup: CDR1 MNHGY, CDR2 SVAAGI. CDR3 sequence reads: CASIGGKGNTIYF. The CDR3 DNA follows: TGTGCCAGCATTGGAGGCAAAGGAAACACCATATATTTT.

J is TRBJ1-2 and V is TRBV10-1, with unresolved D. Trimming took 8 bases from V and 5 from J, leaving 15 bases between them. Per germline, CDR1 WNHNN and CDR2 SYGVQD (reference sequence). The CDR3 has 13 amino acids. CDR3 amino acids: CASGRRHSYGYTF. The DNA of the CDR3 is TGCGCCAGCGGACGAAGGCACTCTTATGGCTACACCTTC.

The genes are TRBV6-5 and TRBJ1-6; tentative D call: TRBD1 (5 bases). The CDR3 extends over 15 amino acids. Trimming took off 6 bases at V and 10 bases at J, with 19 bases between the two ends. The V gene's germline CDR1 is MNHEY and CDR2 SVGAGI. This chain's CDR3 is CASRVAQGRTSPLHF. The CDR3 DNA follows: TGTGCCAGCAGGGTCGCCCAGGGCCGCACGTCACCCCTCCACTTT.

This chain joins TRBV7-2 and TRBJ1-2; 7 positions match TRBD1. The CDR3 contains 14 residues. With V trimmed by 0 bases and J by 2 bases, 0 bases remained unmatched. The germline CDR1 and CDR2 sequences are SGHTA and FQGNSA. CDR3 protein: CASSLATGNYGYTF. The CDR3 DNA reads as TGTGCCAGCAGCTTAGCGACAGGGAACTATGGCTACACCTTC.

This rearrangement joins TRBV6-1 to TRBJ2-7; 7 nucleotides agree with TRBD2. There are 15 residues in the CDR3. Germline V lookup: CDR1 MNHNS, CDR2 SASEGT. The V segment lost 6 bases and the J segment 3 bases; nucleotides outside the gene matches: 11. The CDR3 DNA reads TGTGCCAGCAGCTCCGGCGGCGGGGGAATCTACGAGCAGTACTTC. It encodes CASSSGGGGIYEQYF.

The CDR3 protein is CASSPRGSYEQYF. The CDR3 DNA reads as TGTGCCAGCAGCCCAAGAGGGTCCTACGAGCAGTACTTC. V is TRBV9 and J is TRBJ2-7; perhaps TRBD2 as D (5 bases). Germline CDR1 reads SGDLS; CDR2 reads YYNGEE. Trimming shortened V by 4 bases and J by 1 base, and 9 bases separated the two germline ends. The CDR3 totals 13 residues.

The chain couples TRBV2 to TRBJ2-3, with a tentative D call TRBD2 (5 bases). Germline V CDR1 and CDR2: SNHLY, FYNNEI. V lost 8 bases, J lost 0 bases, and 12 bases lay in between. This CDR3 spans 14 amino acids. The CDR3 loop reads CASLDSSSTDTQYF. Here the CDR3 DNA reads TGTGCCAGCCTGGACTCCTCTAGCACAGATACGCAGTATTTT.

The chain uses TRBV19 and TRBJ1-2; D possibly corresponds to TRBD1 (5 bases). Germline CDR1 reads LNHDA; CDR2 reads SQIVND (reference sequence). The ends were cut back, 5 bases at V and 0 bases at J, with 13 bases in the middle. The CDR3 contains 15 residues. CDR3 loop: CASSVSGRANYGYTF. The CDR3, as DNA: TGTGCCAGTAGTGTTTCGGGGCGAGCTAACTATGGCTACACCTTC.

This rearrangement joins TRBV5-5 to TRBJ2-2; D is ambiguous. V was cut by 2 bases and J by 8 bases, with 13 bases left in between. The germline gives CDR1 SGHKS, CDR2 YYEKEE (reference sequence). CDR3 size: 14 residues. Here the CDR3 reads CASSFVSAEGELFF. In DNA form, the CDR3 reads TGTGCCAGCAGCTTTGTGTCGGCCGAGGGGGAGCTGTTTTTT. Drawing the rest from reference TRBV5-5 and TRBJ2-2, the complete variable domain is DAGVTQSPTHLIKTRGQQVTLRCSPISGHKSVSWYQQVLGQGPQFIFQYYEKEERGRGNFPDRFSARQFPNYSSELNVNALLLGDSALYLCASSFVSAEGELFFGEGSRLTVL.

The chain joins TRBV14 to TRBJ2-7; 7 bases are a match to TRBD1. With V trimmed by 4 bases and J by 2 bases, 2 bases remained unmatched. The CDR3 covers 13 residues. In germline, CDR1 is SGHDN, CDR2 FVKESK. CDR3 loop: CASSLGTAYEQYF. Written as DNA, the CDR3 is TGTGCCAGCAGCCTTGGGACAGCCTACGAGCAGTACTTC.